This TCR beta chain originates from a study of vaccination effects on CD4 cells after COVID-19. Regarding the study as a whole: Early post-infection timepoints were missing from the study, which also had few convalescent patients.

Notes on this clone: Antigen: not known.

Here immunoSEQ multiplex PCR was the method, and the copy in TCRdb shows in-frame clones only, minus some. The repertoire holds roughly 64,000 clones, with 55% to 75% as singletons. Culture lasted 10 days before CD4+ T cell isolation. The sample here was CD4+ T cells from PBMCs cultured without peptide, taken before COVID-19 vaccination. The receptor comes from a human donor who had a prior SARS-CoV-2 infection.

In DNA form, the CDR3 reads TGTGCCAGCAGCTGGAGACAGGGTGCTGGAAACACCATATATTTT. This translates into CASSWRQGAGNTIYF. The rearrangement joins TRBV7-9 to TRBJ1-3, with 7 bases aligning to TRBD1. CDR1 SEHNR and CDR2 FQNEAQ come from the germline V gene (reference sequence). This CDR3 is built from 15 residues. The V segment lost 4 bases and the J segment 2 bases; nucleotides outside the gene matches: 5.